This record covers a single TCR beta chain. Antigen unknown. The germline gene is not matched at one end of the junction; a read error may be the cause. This entry comes from a study of metastatic and nonmetastatic thyroid tumors. MiXCR re-clonotyped the PCR reads for TCRdb. The top ten clones hold 20% to 25% of a sample with about 18,000 clones, about 32% of them seen once. The CDR3 loop spans 13 amino acids. Study-level points and caveats: TCR beta diversity was reportedly significantly higher in malignant thyroid tumors than benign nodules, in blood and tumor.

No patient had received any treatment before thyroid surgery. Sequenced sample: tumor tissue. The clonotype comes from a male donor with papillary thyroid cancer or a benign thyroid nodule (not recorded which). Some clones in this sample may be carry-over from other donors' samples. The rearrangement joins TRBV12-3 or TRBV12-4 to TRBJ2-7; possibly TRBD1 or TRBD2 for D (5 bases each). The CDR3 nucleotides read TGTGCCAGCAGTTTGTGGGACGCCTACGAGGAGTACTTC. It yields the protein CASSLWDAYEEYF.